Listed below are T cell receptor beta chains from one sample, sequenced in a study of blood T cell repertoires in COVID-19. Sequenced by immunoSEQ multiplex PCR; TCRdb stores in-frame clones only, minus some. The sample has 32,000 or so clones; around 90% are singletons. Material for sequencing was peripheral blood. Every receptor here comes from a human donor in a cohort sampled during active COVID-19. CDR3s include the opening cysteine and the closing phenylalanine or tryptophan. D genes are given only for firm matches. Rows give clone size only sometimes, using once, few, many, or a class for an expanded clone.

D	V	J	size	CDR3	DNA
.	TRBV19	TRBJ1-6	few	CASSAAFKESPLHF	TGTGCCAGTAGTGCGGCCTTTAAAGAATCACCCCTCCACTTT
TRBD2	TRBV7-2	TRBJ2-5	few	CASSLALAGFQETQYF	TGTGCCAGCAGCTTAGCCCTAGCGGGTTTCCAAGAGACCCAGTACTTC
TRBD2	TRBV7-9	TRBJ2-7	.	CASSGLAGGRGEQYF	TGTGCCAGCAGCGGCCTAGCGGGAGGTCGTGGCGAGCAGTACTTC
TRBD2	TRBV6-2/TRBV6-3	TRBJ2-1	few	CASSPTSGSRNEQFF	TGTGCCAGCAGTCCCACTAGCGGGAGTCGCAATGAGCAGTTCTTC
.	TRBV10-2	TRBJ1-1	few	CASNRGPDSEAFF	TGCGCCAGCAACCGAGGCCCCGACAGTGAAGCTTTCTTT
.	TRBV7-2	TRBJ2-2	few	CASSLAIGRTNTGELFF	TGTGCCAGCAGCTTAGCGATCGGCAGGACGAACACCGGGGAGCTGTTTTTT
.	TRBV21-1	TRBJ1-1	.	CASSKARDRYTEAFF	TGTGCCAGCAGCAAAGCACGGGACAGGTACACTGAAGCTTTCTTT
TRBD1	TRBV20-1	TRBJ1-1	once	CSASRGLGTEAFF	TGCAGTGCAAGTAGGGGGCTCGGCACTGAAGCTTTCTTT
.	TRBV11-2	TRBJ2-1	.	CASSLAAVSYNEQFF	TGTGCCAGCAGCTTAGCTGCGGTCTCCTACAATGAGCAGTTCTTC
.	TRBV2	TRBJ1-1	.	CASSVTLNTEAFF	TGTGCCAGCAGTGTTACTTTGAACACTGAAGCTTTCTTT
.	TRBV4-2	TRBJ2-7	.	CASSQERGGQGYEQYF	TGTGCCAGCAGCCAAGAGCGGGGGGGACAGGGGTACGAGCAGTACTTC
.	TRBV19	TRBJ1-1	.	CASSIEWGGNTEAFF	TGTGCCAGTAGTATAGAGTGGGGGGGGAACACTGAAGCTTTCTTT
.	TRBV7-9	TRBJ2-1	.	CATIGGESYNEQFF	TGTGCCACCATAGGGGGGGAGTCCTACAATGAGCAGTTCTTC
TRBD1	TRBV6-5	TRBJ1-5	.	CASSLGTGFQPQHF	TGTGCCAGCAGTTTAGGGACAGGCTTTCAGCCCCAGCATTTT
.	TRBV5-1	TRBJ2-2	few	CASSLANTGELFF	TGCGCCAGCAGCTTGGCAAACACCGGGGAGCTGTTTTTT
TRBD2	TRBV4-3	TRBJ2-5	.	CASRDIAGGQETQYF	TGCGCCAGCAGGGACATAGCGGGCGGGCAAGAGACCCAGTACTTC
TRBD2	TRBV6-5	TRBJ2-7	.	CASSWGLAATYEQYF	TGTGCCAGCAGTTGGGGACTAGCGGCAACCTACGAGCAGTACTTC
.	TRBV11-3	TRBJ2-2	.	CASSLGRVAGELFF	TGTGCCAGCAGCTTAGGCCGGGTCGCCGGGGAGCTGTTTTTT
TRBD1	TRBV28	TRBJ1-3	.	CASSSPGQAAGNTIYF	TGTGCCAGCAGTTCCCCGGGACAGGCCGCTGGAAACACCATATATTTT
TRBD1	TRBV4-1	TRBJ2-2	.	CASSQGAQGAGGGELFF	TGCGCCAGCAGCCAAGGGGCACAGGGCGCAGGGGGCGGGGAGCTGTTTTTT
TRBD2	TRBV10-1	TRBJ2-5	once	CASSEGGKRGLQETQYF	TGCGCCAGCAGTGAAGGAGGAAAGCGGGGCCTCCAAGAGACCCAGTACTTC
TRBD2	TRBV27	TRBJ2-7	once	CASSLSTSGIYEQYF	TGTGCCAGCAGTTTATCCACTAGCGGGATCTACGAGCAGTACTTC
TRBD2	TRBV6-2/TRBV6-3	TRBJ2-7	.	CASSTLPGGYEQYF	TGTGCCAGCAGTACCCTGCCGGGAGGGTACGAGCAGTACTTC
.	TRBV4-3	TRBJ2-1	.	CASSQDLGASAYNEQFF	TGCGCCAGCAGCCAAGACCTCGGGGCTAGCGCGTACAATGAGCAGTTCTTC
.	TRBV9	TRBJ1-3	few	CASSVVGGVAPGNTIYF	TGTGCCAGCAGCGTAGTGGGAGGGGTCGCGCCTGGAAACACCATATATTTT
.	TRBV20-1	TRBJ2-7	.	CSASTRTVRTGYEQYF	TGCAGTGCTAGTACCCGGACAGTCCGTACGGGCTACGAGCAGTACTTC
.	TRBV9	TRBJ1-1	.	CASSVVPDTEAFF	TGTGCCAGCAGCGTAGTGCCGGACACTGAAGCTTTCTTT
TRBD2	TRBV11-3	TRBJ2-2	.	CASSTAGVTGELFF	TGTGCCAGCAGCACCGCGGGAGTCACCGGGGAGCTGTTTTTT
TRBD1	TRBV7-9	TRBJ2-7	few	CASSLLGGQGTPYF	TGTGCCAGCAGCTTATTAGGGGGACAGGGGACGCCGTACTTC
.	TRBV6-5	TRBJ1-3	.	CASSYSDTISGNTIYF	TGTGCCAGCAGTTACTCTGACACCATCTCTGGAAACACCATATATTTT
TRBD1	TRBV2	TRBJ1-4	.	CASSADREDTTNEKLFF	TGTGCCAGCAGTGCTGACAGGGAAGATACAACTAATGAAAAACTGTTTTTT
.	TRBV28	TRBJ2-2	.	CASSSTGQLPGELFF	TGTGCCAGCAGCTCGACAGGCCAGCTTCCCGGGGAGCTGTTTTTT
.	TRBV19	TRBJ2-7	once	CASSTSTRHEQYF	TGTGCCAGTAGTACCTCGACAAGGCACGAGCAGTACTTC
TRBD2	TRBV5-1	TRBJ2-5	.	CASSLTSGYETQYF	TGCGCCAGCAGCTTGACTAGCGGCTATGAGACCCAGTACTTC
TRBD2	TRBV3-1/TRBV3-2	TRBJ2-5	.	CATIDGGRIWETQYF	TGTGCCACCATAGACGGCGGGAGAATCTGGGAGACCCAGTACTTC
.	TRBV5-4	TRBJ2-2	.	CASSLDPVRPGELFF	TGTGCCAGCAGCTTGGACCCCGTGAGGCCCGGGGAGCTGTTTTTT
.	TRBV9	TRBJ2-3	.	CASSVATAGADTQYF	TGTGCCAGCAGCGTAGCAACGGCAGGGGCAGATACGCAGTATTTT
.	TRBV18	TRBJ1-2	.	CASSPSGRRGYTF	TGTGCCAGCTCACCGAGTGGGCGCCGGGGCTACACCTTC
TRBD1	TRBV2	TRBJ2-3	.	CASSRDRGTDTQYF	TGTGCCAGCAGCCGGGACAGGGGCACAGATACGCAGTATTTT
TRBD1	TRBV18	TRBJ2-7	few	CASSPPGQPYEQYF	TGTGCCAGCTCACCTCCGGGACAGCCCTACGAGCAGTACTTC
.	TRBV20-1	TRBJ2-2	once	CSALSKGELFF	TGCAGTGCCCTCAGTAAGGGGGAGCTGTTTTTT
.	TRBV12-5	TRBJ2-3	.	CASGTGGPFADTQYF	TGTGCTAGTGGGACCGGGGGGCCTTTCGCAGATACGCAGTATTTT
TRBD2	TRBV28	TRBJ2-1	.	CASSRTGTSGRNEQFF	TGTGCCAGCAGTAGGACCGGGACTAGCGGGAGGAATGAGCAGTTCTTC
.	TRBV5-5	TRBJ2-7	.	CASSLEQGGYEQYF	TGTGCCAGCAGCTTGGAACAGGGGGGGTACGAGCAGTACTTC
.	TRBV15	TRBJ2-3	.	CATSRDLASTDTQYF	TGTGCCACCAGCAGAGATTTAGCCAGCACAGATACGCAGTATTTT
TRBD2	TRBV27	TRBJ2-7	few	CASSLAGGVYEQYF	TGTGCCAGCAGTTTAGCGGGAGGTGTGTACGAGCAGTACTTC
TRBD2	TRBV2	TRBJ2-7	few	CASTRGGRLAGQQVSEQYF	TGTGCCAGCACCCGGGGAGGGAGACTAGCGGGCCAACAAGTGTCGGAGCAGTACTTC
.	TRBV19	TRBJ2-1	.	CASSTRQGGEQFF	TGTGCCAGTAGTACTCGACAGGGAGGTGAGCAGTTCTTC
.	TRBV6-5	TRBJ1-3	.	CASSYGQTAGNTIYF	TGTGCCAGCAGTTACGGCCAGACAGCTGGAAACACCATATATTTT
.	TRBV7-9	TRBJ2-2	.	CASSLAPTGHGELFF	TGTGCCAGCAGCTTGGCCCCCACAGGGCACGGGGAGCTGTTTTTT
.	TRBV28	TRBJ1-5	.	CASRSGAYQPQHF	TGTGCCAGCAGGAGCGGGGCTTATCAGCCCCAGCATTTT